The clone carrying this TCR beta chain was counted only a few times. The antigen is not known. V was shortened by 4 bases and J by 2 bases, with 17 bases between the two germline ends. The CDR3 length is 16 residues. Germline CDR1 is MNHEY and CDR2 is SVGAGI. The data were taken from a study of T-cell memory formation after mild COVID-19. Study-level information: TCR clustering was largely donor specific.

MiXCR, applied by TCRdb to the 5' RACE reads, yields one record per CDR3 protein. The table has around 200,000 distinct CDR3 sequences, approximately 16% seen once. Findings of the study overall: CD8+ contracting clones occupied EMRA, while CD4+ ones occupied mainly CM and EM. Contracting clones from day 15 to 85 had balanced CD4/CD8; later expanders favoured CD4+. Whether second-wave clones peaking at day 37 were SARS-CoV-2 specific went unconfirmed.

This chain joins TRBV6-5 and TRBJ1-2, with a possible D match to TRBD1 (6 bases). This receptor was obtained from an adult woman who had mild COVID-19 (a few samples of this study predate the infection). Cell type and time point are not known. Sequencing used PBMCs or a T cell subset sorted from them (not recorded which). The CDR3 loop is CASSSPSVGANYGYTF. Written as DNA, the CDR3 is TGTGCCAGCAGTTCACCCAGTGTGGGGGCGAACTATGGCTACACCTTC.